This TCR beta chain was obtained from a study of Graves' ophthalmopathy and Graves' hyperthyroidism. About the research overall: Before any treatment, peripheral blood was taken at the initial diagnosis.

The authors amplified TCR beta CDR3 regions from RNA transcripts. Following a first-round RT-PCR that used HTBI primers, a second-round multiplex PCR was carried out. TCRdb analysed the multiplex PCR reads with MiXCR anew, one entry per CDR3 protein. The sample comprises approximately 160,000 distinct CDR3 sequences, about two fifths of which are singletons, and 8% to 9% rests with the top ten. This clonotype was counted a single time. Its antigen is undetermined. Trimming took 1 base from V and 4 from J; bases not matched to a gene: 3. Germline V gives CDR1 SGHRS, CDR2 YFSETQ. This CDR3 has 15 amino acids. Broader study findings: Among expanded thyroid clonotypes above 0.001 frequency, most also occurred in blood. Its predictions of ophthalmopathy progression gave the model roughly 71% sensitivity and 72.22% specificity.

The clonotype comes from a man aged 25 to 40 with Graves' ophthalmopathy. The gene calls are TRBV5-1 and TRBJ2-7, with TRBD2 matching 12 bases. The sequenced sample was peripheral blood. The CDR3 sequence: CASSLPSGGGYEQYF. The CDR3 DNA follows: TGCGCCAGCAGCTTGCCTAGCGGGGGGGGGTACGAGCAGTACTTC. The complete variable domain, with remaining parts taken from reference TRBV5-1 and TRBJ2-7, reads KAGVTQTPRYLIKTRGQQVTLSCSPISGHRSVSWYQQTPGQGLQFLFEYFSETQRNKGNFPGRFSGRQFSNSRSEMNVSTLELGDSALYLCASSLPSGGGYEQYFGPGTRLTVT.